The clone carrying this TCR beta chain showed up just once. Its antigen is unidentified. The sample is drawn from a study of T cell repertoires in cytomegalovirus infection. As for the study in general: CMV epitopes, recently identified HLA-C-restricted and well-studied HLA-B-restricted, were used. Indicated by public TCR beta signatures were CMV infection and matching HLA type.

TCRdb reanalysed the reads using MiXCR and keeps one entry per CDR3 protein. The sample yields about half a million distinct CDR3 sequences, about 42% seen once. Study outcomes and limitations: The ex vivo response was dominated by HLA-C-restricted CMV-specific TCR beta clonotypes.

V dropped 0 bases and J dropped 4; count of bases not matched to a gene: 19. The CDR3 is made up of 20 amino acids. The V gene's germline CDR1 is LNHNV and CDR2 YYDKDF (reference sequence). The rearrangement links TRBV15 to TRBJ2-3, with 7 bases that match TRBD1. The sequencing used cultured PBMCs, collected from culture after CMV antigen stimulation. The TCR originated in a human donor in good health (CMV status not recorded). Some clones in this sample may be carry-over from other donors' samples. Written as DNA, the CDR3 is TGTGCCACCAGCAGAGACAGAGCGAGAGTAGGGGGCGTTCGGCCAGATACGCAGTATTTT. Translated, it gives CATSRDRARVGGVRPDTQYF.